The 27 T cell receptor beta chains below come from one sample, sequenced in a study of T-cell reconstitution after alpha-beta-depleted transplantation in children. TCRbeta library preparation incorporated unique molecular identifiers. TCRdb reprocessed the PCR reads with MiXCR, giving one entry per CDR3 protein. The table lists fewer than 550,000 distinct CDR3 sequences, about 11% of them singletons. Sequencing used PBMCs, obtained before TCRalphabeta/CD19-depleted stem cell transplant. These receptors all come from a child aged 2 to 10 with inherited bone marrow failure, due to receive a stem cell transplant.

This clonotype was detected ten times or more. The rearrangement links TRBV29-1 to TRBJ2-3; D might be TRBD1 (5 bases). Trimming took 2 bases from V and 0 from J, leaving 12 bases between them. Germline lookup yields CDR1 SQVTM and CDR2 ANQGSEA. The CDR3 length is 15 residues. This CDR3 is CSVEITGWSTDTQYF. The DNA for the CDR3 is TGCAGCGTTGAAATCACAGGCTGGAGCACAGATACGCAGTATTTT.

This clonotype was recorded many times. This chain uses TRBV12-3 or TRBV12-4 with TRBJ1-2, with TRBD1 matching 11 bases. This CDR3 contains 13 residues. Unmatched junction bases numbered 4, after V lost 6 bases and J lost 7 bases. In DNA, the CDR3 is TGTGCCAGCAGAGGACAGGGGGCTAGTGGCTACACCTTC. Amino acid sequence: CASRGQGASGYTF.

This clonotype was seen repeatedly, ten times or more. This chain uses TRBV7-8 with TRBJ2-1; no definite D call. This CDR3 has 14 residues. The germline V gene encodes CDR1 SGHVS and CDR2 FQNEAQ. The germline V and J ends were trimmed by 6 bases and 0 bases, with 9 bases remaining between them. The CDR3, as DNA: TGTGCCAGCAGTTTTTCCTTCTCCTACAATGAGCAGTTCTTC. Residues: CASSFSFSYNEQFF.

This clonotype has ten or more counts. The chain employs TRBV4-3 and TRBJ2-7; the D is unclear. The CDR3 sequence is 15 residues long. Trimming cost V 4 bases and J 2 bases, with 15 bases left between them. The germline V gene encodes CDR1 LGHNA and CDR2 YSLEER. CDR3 residues: CASSRTPRSPYEQYF. The DNA of the CDR3 is TGCGCCAGCAGCCGGACCCCTCGCAGCCCCTACGAGCAGTACTTC.

This clonotype came up a few times. The chain recombines TRBV20-1 with TRBJ2-3; D is unclear. V dropped 6 bases and J dropped 1 base, with 17 bases sitting between them. This CDR3 comprises 15 residues. CDR1 and CDR2 (germline): DFQATT, SNEGSKA (reference sequence). The CDR3 DNA sequence: TGCAGTGCGCCATCGAGCGCGATTCGCACAGATACGCAGTATTTT. This translates into CSAPSSAIRTDTQYF.

This clonotype was observed many times. The chain carries TRBV4-2 and TRBJ2-7, with 13 nucleotides matching TRBD2. The germline V gene encodes CDR1 LGHNA and CDR2 YNFKEQ. V lost 3 bases and J lost 3; bases outside the gene matches: 2. The CDR3 length is 15 residues. The CDR3 DNA reads as TGTGCCAGCAGCCACGGACTAGCGGGAGACTACGAGCAGTACTTC. As protein: CASSHGLAGDYEQYF.

There are many counts of this clonotype. The rearrangement joins TRBV12-3 or TRBV12-4 to TRBJ2-2; D uncertain. The CDR3 loop spans 12 amino acids. The V end was cut by 5 bases, the J end by 6 bases, with 7 bases between. Here the CDR3 DNA reads TGTGCCAGCAGTCCCTACTCCGGGGAGCTGTTTTTT. Its translation: CASSPYSGELFF.

The table lists this clonotype with many counts. The chain carries TRBV29-1 and TRBJ2-3, with D maybe TRBD1 (5 bases). The ends were cut back, 4 bases at V and 2 bases at J, with 16 bases in the middle. The V gene's germline CDR1 is SQVTM and CDR2 ANQGSEA. This CDR3 comprises 15 residues. CDR3 sequence: CSVADLDTLTDTQYF. CDR3 sequence (DNA): TGCAGCGTTGCGGATCTGGACACCCTCACAGATACGCAGTATTTT.

Many counts were recorded for this clonotype. The chain has TRBV10-3 and TRBJ1-2; no clear D gene. CDR3 size: 14 residues. From germline, CDR1 is ENHRY and CDR2 SYGVKD. V was shortened by 0 bases and J by 4 bases, with 9 bases between the two germline ends. The CDR3 sequence: CAISESVASYGYTF. The CDR3 bases are TGTGCCATCAGTGAGTCTGTAGCTTCCTATGGCTACACCTTC.

This clonotype has a handful of counts. This chain uses TRBV20-1 with TRBJ2-2; D gene unclear. There are 14 residues in the CDR3. V lost 3 bases to trimming and J lost 3 bases, with 11 bases between them. Germline V gene data show CDR1 as DFQATT and CDR2 as SNEGSKA (reference sequence). CDR3 DNA: TGCAGTGCTAGTCTGGAACTTTACACCGGGGAGCTGTTTTTT. This gives the protein CSASLELYTGELFF.

This clonotype was recorded at least ten times. The genes are TRBV20-1 and TRBJ1-1, with unresolved D. The CDR3 is made up of 14 amino acids. V lost 0 bases to trimming and J lost 6 bases, with 14 bases between them. CDR1 is DFQATT, CDR2 SNEGSKA, per germline (reference sequence). Here the CDR3 reads CSARDVGESAEAFF. The CDR3 DNA follows: TGCAGTGCTAGAGATGTCGGGGAATCTGCTGAAGCTTTCTTT.

This clonotype was seen a few times. The chain uses TRBV6-5 and TRBJ1-2; 9 positions agree with TRBD1. Germline V gene sequence: CDR1 MNHEY, CDR2 SVGAGI. V trimming: 0 bases; J trimming: 6 bases; junction bases outside the gene matches: 8. This CDR3 is 16 amino acids long. The CDR3 DNA reads TGTGCCAGCAGTTACTCTGGACAGGGGATATCCGATGGCTACACCTTC. Protein sequence: CASSYSGQGISDGYTF.

The CDR3 loop is CASSPGNWANVLTF. The DNA of the CDR3 is TGTGCCAGCAGCCCAGGAAACTGGGCCAACGTCCTGACTTTC. The J gene is TRBJ2-6, the V gene TRBV7-9; D call uncertain. Germline CDR1 SEHNR, CDR2 FQNEAQ (reference sequence). Between the trimmed V and J ends, which lost 5 bases and 5 bases, there was a span of 10 bases. The CDR3 runs to 14 residues.

This clonotype turned up a few times. V is TRBV24-1 and J is TRBJ2-2; D may correspond to TRBD1 or TRBD2 (5 bases each). V was shortened by 0 bases and J by 3 bases, with 10 bases between the two germline ends. Germline V gene sequence: CDR1 KGHDR, CDR2 SFDVKD. This CDR3 is built from 16 residues. CDR3 amino acids: CATSDLAGTYTGELFF. Written as DNA, the CDR3 is TGTGCCACCAGTGATTTGGCAGGGACGTACACCGGGGAGCTGTTTTTT.

This clonotype was seen repeatedly, ten times or more. The chain links TRBV10-3 to TRBJ2-5; possible D gene TRBD1, 6 bases. Deletions cut 4 bases from V and 5 bases from J, with 14 bases between. This CDR3 is built from 14 residues. Germline assignment: CDR1 ENHRY and CDR2 SYGVKD. In nucleotides, the CDR3 is TGTGCCATCAGTGGACGGGACATTGGGGAGACCCAGTACTTC. It encodes CAISGRDIGETQYF.

Many counts were recorded for this clonotype. V usage is TRBV27 and J usage is TRBJ1-4, with D possibly being TRBD1 (5 bases). The V and J ends lost 6 bases and 7 bases respectively, with 15 bases between them. The CDR3 consists of 14 residues. In germline, CDR1 is MNHEY, CDR2 SMNVEV (reference sequence). CDR3 amino acids: CASSVQGLGEKLFF. For the CDR3, the DNA is TGTGCCAGCAGCGTCCAGGGTTTGGGTGAAAAACTGTTTTTT.

This clonotype was seen ten or more times. Written as DNA, the CDR3 is TGTGCCAGCAGCTTAATCCCGGAGTGGGCTGGCTACACCTTC. It codes for CASSLIPEWAGYTF. The V gene is TRBV11-2, the J gene TRBJ1-2, with D uncertain. Trimming shortened V by 2 bases and J by 7 bases, and 14 bases separated the two germline ends. Germline lookup yields CDR1 SGHAT and CDR2 FQNNGV. The CDR3 is made up of 14 amino acids.

This clonotype was seen at least ten times. The V gene is TRBV4-3, the J gene TRBJ2-7, with D perhaps given as TRBD1 or TRBD2 (5 bases each). With 0 bases removed from V and 4 bases from J, the gap between germline ends came to 10 bases. Looked up from germline, CDR1 is LGHNA and CDR2 is YSLEER. The CDR3 length is 14 residues. The CDR3 loop is CASSQDRGLYEQYF. The DNA for the CDR3 is TGCGCCAGCAGCCAAGATCGGGGCCTGTACGAGCAGTACTTC.

This clonotype was counted between two and nine times. V and J are TRBV29-1 and TRBJ2-3; TRBD1 matches at 8 bases. V lost 3 bases, J lost 3 bases, and 5 bases stayed unmatched. This CDR3 has 14 amino acids. CDR1 and CDR2 from the germline V gene are SQVTM and ANQGSEA. CDR3 nucleotides: TGCAGCGTTGATGGGCGACAGGGGACAGATACGCAGTATTTT. Its protein is CSVDGRQGTDTQYF.

This clonotype was counted ten times or more. The chain is built from TRBV20-1 and TRBJ1-1; 7 nucleotides align to TRBD1. CDR1 and CDR2 from the germline V gene are DFQATT and SNEGSKA (reference sequence). This CDR3 has 12 amino acids. J gave up 6 bases and V 6 bases, and 7 bases lay outside the gene matches. CDR3: CSADQGVPEAFF. Here the CDR3 DNA reads TGCAGTGCGGACCAGGGGGTCCCTGAAGCTTTCTTT.

Many counts were recorded for this clonotype. V gene TRBV27 combines with J gene TRBJ2-5; D may be TRBD1 (5 bases). CDR1 and CDR2 from the germline V gene are MNHEY and SMNVEV (reference sequence). CDR3 length equals 16 residues. Trimming shortened V by 6 bases and J by 0 bases, and 17 bases separated the two germline ends. CDR3 loop: CASSQTETLYQETQYF. For the CDR3, the DNA is TGTGCCAGCAGCCAGACAGAGACCCTGTACCAAGAGACCCAGTACTTC.

Of note for this clonotype: Since a much larger clone is just one base distant, this may be a read error. This chain links TRBV12-3 or TRBV12-4 with TRBJ2-1; TRBD2 aligns across 8 bases. The CDR3 runs 17 residues. This chain's CDR3 is CARSLIQLAAPGNEQFF. The CDR3 DNA follows: TGTGCCCGCAGTTTAATCCAACTAGCGGCCCCGGGAAATGAGCAGTTCTTC.

This clonotype was observed at least ten times. The chain joins TRBV4-3 to TRBJ2-7, with 8 bases that match TRBD2. The junction had 7 bases not matched to a gene; V was cut back by 1 base and J by 2 bases. The CDR3 consists of 16 residues. Germline lookup yields CDR1 LGHNA and CDR2 YSLEER. The CDR3: CASSQAWAGGTYEQYF. CDR3 nucleotides: TGCGCCAGCAGCCAAGCCTGGGCGGGAGGAACCTACGAGCAGTACTTC.

This clonotype was found many times. This rearrangement joins TRBV15 to TRBJ1-1; D is ambiguous. The CDR3 is 15 amino acids. The germline V gene has CDR1 LNHNV and CDR2 YYDKDF (reference sequence). V lost 9 bases and J lost 0, with 17 bases in between. The DNA of the CDR3 is TGTGCCACAACAAGAGGCCCCAGAGTGAACACTGAAGCTTTCTTT. Amino acid sequence: CATTRGPRVNTEAFF.

This clonotype has more than one count but fewer than ten. The chain uses TRBV4-3 and TRBJ2-1; the match to TRBD1 covers 9 bases. CDR3 size: 16 residues. The germline V gene has CDR1 LGHNA and CDR2 YSLEER. The V segment lost 2 bases and the J segment 5 bases; nucleotides outside the gene matches: 7. CDR3 in amino acids: CASSQIPDRGNNEQFF. The CDR3 DNA sequence: TGCGCCAGCAGCCAAATCCCGGACAGGGGCAACAATGAGCAGTTCTTC.

This clonotype came up many times. The chain links TRBV5-5 to TRBJ2-3; D ambiguous. Germline V gives CDR1 SGHKS, CDR2 YYEKEE (reference sequence). The CDR3 runs to 13 residues. The germline V and J ends were trimmed by 4 bases and 4 bases, with 10 bases remaining between them. The DNA of the CDR3 is TGTGCCAGCAGCGGGCCGTTAGCAGATACGCAGTATTTT. Protein sequence: CASSGPLADTQYF.

Notes on this clonotype: Possible read error: a much larger clone is one base away. The V gene is TRBV5-1, the J gene TRBJ2-5; D may be TRBD2 (7 bases). Germline assignment: CDR1 SGHRS and CDR2 YFSETQ. CDR3 length equals 15 residues. The CDR3 spells CASSLERGGGETQCF. DNA of the CDR3: TGCGCCAGCAGCTTGGAACGGGGAGGGGGAGAGACCCAGTGCTTC.